A single sample is the source of the 29 T cell receptor beta chains below, sequenced in a study of cytomegalovirus exposure and HLA in healthy donors. Assay used: immunoSEQ multiplex PCR; TCRdb lists only in-frame clones, some missing. The profile shows over 90,000 clones, approximately 95% of them singletons. Sequenced: PBMCs. These receptors were obtained from a young woman in good health and CMV-seronegative.

V gene TRBV7-8 combines with J gene TRBJ1-1, with TRBD1 as a possible D gene (6 bases). The germline CDR1 and CDR2 sequences are SGHVS and FQNEAQ. Trimming shortened V by 2 bases and J by 0 bases, and 10 bases separated the two germline ends. The CDR3 consists of 15 residues. The CDR3 DNA is TGTGCCAGCAGCTTACAGGGGCCCTTGAACACTGAAGCTTTCTTT. The encoded protein is CASSLQGPLNTEAFF.

This rearrangement joins TRBV2 to TRBJ2-2; D possibly corresponds to TRBD1 (5 bases). Deletions cut 5 bases from V and 1 base from J, with 17 bases between. The CDR3 spans 17 residues. From germline, CDR1 is SNHLY and CDR2 FYNNEI. The CDR3 is CASSWTGHLQNTGELFF. DNA for the CDR3: TGTGCCAGCAGTTGGACCGGACACCTACAGAACACCGGGGAGCTGTTTTTT.

The chain has TRBV4-2 and TRBJ2-1; possibly TRBD1 for D (5 bases). The V end was cut by 3 bases, the J end by 1 base, with 13 bases between. The CDR3 sequence is 16 residues long. Germline CDR1 LGHNA, CDR2 YNFKEQ. CDR3 nucleotides: TGTGCCAGCAGCCAGGAGTTTGACAGTTCCTACAATGAGCAGTTCTTC. The encoded protein is CASSQEFDSSYNEQFF.

The rearrangement joins TRBV27 to TRBJ2-7; 9 bases fit TRBD1. The CDR3 runs to 13 residues. CDR1 is MNHEY, CDR2 SMNVEV, per germline (reference sequence). V lost 5 bases, J lost 5 bases, and 4 bases stayed unmatched. CDR3 sequence: CASSGTGFDEQYF. CDR3 bases: TGTGCCAGCAGTGGGACAGGGTTCGACGAGCAGTACTTC.

This chain links TRBV27 with TRBJ2-3; perhaps TRBD2 as D (5 bases). CDR1 and CDR2 (germline): MNHEY, SMNVEV (reference sequence). V lost 3 bases, J lost 4 bases, and 11 bases lay in between. This CDR3 is built from 14 residues. The CDR3 sequence is CASSFGVIADTQYF. The CDR3 bases are TGTGCCAGCAGTTTCGGGGTAATCGCAGATACGCAGTATTTT.

The V gene is TRBV6-5, the J gene TRBJ2-1, with D unresolved. The CDR3 runs to 14 residues. Germline lookup yields CDR1 MNHEY and CDR2 SVGAGI. V lost 2 bases and J lost 3, with 8 bases in between. This chain's CDR3 is CASSYGQFYNEQFF. The CDR3 DNA reads as TGTGCCAGCAGTTACGGTCAGTTCTACAATGAGCAGTTCTTC.

This rearrangement joins TRBV11-3 to TRBJ2-7; D possibly corresponds to TRBD1 (5 bases). CDR1 and CDR2 (germline): SGHNT, YENEEA. V lost 5 bases and J 6 bases, leaving 8 bases between the germline ends. CDR3 length equals 11 residues. CDR3 sequence reads: CASSRGTEQYF. As DNA, the CDR3 is TGTGCCAGCAGCAGGGGTACCGAGCAGTACTTC.

The chain recombines TRBV6-1 with TRBJ2-3; TRBD1 matches 7 bases. The germline gives CDR1 MNHNS, CDR2 SASEGT. Trimming cost V 3 bases and J 2 bases; bases outside gene matches: 2. The CDR3 contains 14 residues. In DNA, the CDR3 is TGTGCCAGCAGTGAGGGACAGACCACAGATACGCAGTATTTT. Translation: CASSEGQTTDTQYF.

The V gene is TRBV27, the J gene TRBJ2-7; 10 bases are shared with TRBD1. Looked up from germline, CDR1 is MNHEY and CDR2 is SMNVEV (reference sequence). The V and J ends lost 6 bases and 5 bases, in that order; junction bases with no gene match: 16. The CDR3 runs to 17 residues. This CDR3 is CASRITGTGVRIHEQYF. The CDR3 nucleotides read TGTGCCAGCAGGATTACCGGGACAGGGGTTAGGATCCACGAGCAGTACTTC.

The CDR3 loop is CASRDSGANVLTF. For the CDR3, the DNA is TGTGCCAGTAGAGACTCTGGGGCCAACGTCCTGACTTTC. The chain is built from TRBV14 and TRBJ2-6; D gene uncertain. Germline CDR1 and CDR2: SGHDN and FVKESK. This CDR3 is 13 amino acids long. V lost 9 bases and J 0 bases, leaving 6 bases between the germline ends.

The V and J genes are TRBV18 and TRBJ2-7; TRBD1 agrees at 8 bases. The germline V gene has CDR1 KGHSH and CDR2 LQKENI. The ends lost 4 bases at V and 0 bases at J; junction bases unmatched: 5. This CDR3 contains 15 residues. CDR3 sequence (DNA): TGTGCCAGCTCACACCGGGACAGGTCCTCCTACGAGCAGTACTTC. Its protein is CASSHRDRSSYEQYF.

This clone was observed a single time. The rearrangement joins TRBV10-3 to TRBJ2-2; 7 bases fit TRBD2. Germline values: CDR1 ENHRY, CDR2 SYGVKD. The CDR3 loop spans 15 amino acids. V was clipped by 4 bases and J by 3 bases; unmatched bases: 5. The CDR3 DNA sequence: TGTGCCATCAGTGGAGAGGGACTATACACCGGGGAGCTGTTTTTT. Translated, it gives CAISGEGLYTGELFF.

The chain employs TRBV5-6 and TRBJ1-2; tentatively, D is TRBD1 (5 bases). V was shortened by 1 base and J by 7 bases, with 14 bases between the two germline ends. The CDR3 loop spans 14 amino acids. Germline V gene sequence: CDR1 SGHDT, CDR2 YYEEEE. The CDR3 bases are TGTGCCAGCAGCTTGCATTCAGGGTATGGTGGCTACACCTTC. This codes for CASSLHSGYGGYTF. Based on the CDR3 plus reference TRBV5-6 and TRBJ1-2, the full variable domain is DAGVTQSPTHLIKTRGQQVTLRCSPKSGHDTVSWYQQALGQGPQFIFQYYEEEERQRGNFPDRFSGHQFPNYSSELNVNALLLGDSALYLCASSLHSGYGGYTFGSGTRLTVV.

V gene TRBV5-1 combines with J gene TRBJ2-5, with a possible D match to TRBD1 (6 bases). This CDR3 is 14 amino acids long. CDR1 SGHRS and CDR2 YFSETQ come from the germline V gene. With 6 bases removed from V and 3 bases from J, the gap between germline ends came to 15 bases. The CDR3 region is CASTQGKGEETQYF. CDR3 sequence (DNA): TGCGCCAGCACCCAGGGGAAGGGGGAAGAGACCCAGTACTTC.

The rearrangement joins TRBV5-4 to TRBJ1-4; D not certain. With 0 bases removed from V and 4 bases from J, the gap between germline ends came to 7 bases. Germline V lookup: CDR1 SGHNT, CDR2 YYREEE (reference sequence). The CDR3 has 14 amino acids. The CDR3, as DNA: TGTGCCAGCAGCTTGGCGGGAATTAATGAAAAACTGTTTTTT. As protein: CASSLAGINEKLFF.

This chain links TRBV6-1 with TRBJ2-3, with D uncertain. V was trimmed by 6 bases and J by 2 bases, leaving 15 bases between them. Germline lookup yields CDR1 MNHNS and CDR2 SASEGT. The length of the CDR3 is 15 residues. The CDR3 bases are TGTGCCAGCAGGTCCGTGGTAGATTTCACAGATACGCAGTATTTT. Its translation: CASRSVVDFTDTQYF.

This sequence joins TRBV10-3 and TRBJ2-7; a weak D match, TRBD1 (5 bases). Germline lookup yields CDR1 ENHRY and CDR2 SYGVKD. The ends were cut back, 3 bases at V and 0 bases at J, with 15 bases in the middle. This CDR3 region has 16 residues. This chain's CDR3 is CAISDLTVRDSYEQYF. The CDR3, as DNA: TGTGCCATCAGTGATTTGACGGTCAGGGACTCCTACGAGCAGTACTTC.

The chain is built from TRBV30 and TRBJ1-4; D not certain. Deletions cut 3 bases from V and 4 bases from J, with 12 bases between. The CDR3 runs to 14 residues. Germline CDR1 is GTSNPN and CDR2 is SVGIG (reference sequence). The DNA for the CDR3 is TGTGCCTGGAGCGGATCAGCGGTTAATGAAAAACTGTTTTTT. Translating gives CAWSGSAVNEKLFF.

CDR3 nucleotides: TGTGCCAGTAGTCCTAAGGAGGCAGGGGCGAACTATGGCTACACCTTC. As protein: CASSPKEAGANYGYTF. The V call is TRBV19, the J call TRBJ1-2; D perhaps matches TRBD1 (6 bases). Germline CDR1 and CDR2: LNHDA and SQIVND (reference sequence). V was cut by 5 bases and J by 2 bases, with 18 bases left in between. The CDR3 length is 16 residues.

The chain joins TRBV9 to TRBJ2-7, with 11 positions matching TRBD2. V dropped 0 bases and J dropped 7; count of bases not matched to a gene: 6. The CDR3 contains 15 residues. The V gene's germline CDR1 is SGDLS and CDR2 YYNGEE. CDR3 bases: TGTGCCAGCAGCGTAGGGTCTAGCGGGAGGTATGAGCAGTACTTC. This translates into CASSVGSSGRYEQYF.

This clone was counted a single time. The V and J genes are TRBV2 and TRBJ2-3; D is perhaps TRBD2 (6 bases). Germline V lookup: CDR1 SNHLY, CDR2 FYNNEI. There are 15 residues in the CDR3. Trimming took 6 bases from V and 0 from J, leaving 13 bases between them. The CDR3 DNA reads TGTGCCAGCAGCCCCGGGACTCTAAGCACAGATACGCAGTATTTT. It translates to CASSPGTLSTDTQYF.

The chain joins TRBV19 to TRBJ2-1; TRBD1 aligns across 8 bases. The length of the CDR3 is 15 residues. V lost 4 bases and J lost 6; bases outside the gene matches: 8. The germline CDR1 and CDR2 sequences are LNHDA and SQIVND (reference sequence). The CDR3 loop reads CASSRKTGALNEQFF. CDR3 bases: TGTGCCAGTAGTAGAAAGACAGGGGCCCTCAATGAGCAGTTCTTC. The complete variable domain, with remaining parts taken from reference TRBV19 and TRBJ2-1, reads DGGITQSPKYLFRKEGQNVTLSCEQNLNHDAMYWYRQDPGQGLRLIYYSQIVNDFQKGDIAEGYSVSREKKESFPLTVTSAQKNPTAFYLCASSRKTGALNEQFFGPGTRLTVL.

V usage is TRBV5-5 and J usage is TRBJ1-2; D is undetermined. CDR1 and CDR2 (germline): SGHKS, YYEKEE (reference sequence). The CDR3 sequence is 15 residues long. V dropped 0 bases and J dropped 3 bases, with 12 bases sitting between them. The CDR3 bases are TGTGCCAGCAGCTTGGAGAGGGAAGGAGACTATGGCTACACCTTC. Protein: CASSLEREGDYGYTF.

The CDR3 coding sequence is TGCGCCAGCAGCCAACTAGCGGGGATTTTAGATACGCAGTATTTT. This translates into CASSQLAGILDTQYF. The chain recombines TRBV5-1 with TRBJ2-3; the match to TRBD2 covers 10 bases. This CDR3 has 15 residues. The junction had 7 bases not matched to a gene; V was cut back by 4 bases and J by 5 bases. The germline gives CDR1 SGHRS, CDR2 YFSETQ.

The chain couples TRBV27 to TRBJ2-1; no firm D call. The CDR3 is made up of 14 amino acids. Trimming took off 3 bases at V and 6 bases at J, with 12 bases between the two ends. Germline assignment: CDR1 MNHEY and CDR2 SMNVEV (reference sequence). The CDR3 coding sequence is TGTGCCAGCAGTTTTTTCTCGAGCATCAATGAGCAGTTCTTC. It yields the protein CASSFFSSINEQFF.

The gene calls are TRBV5-1 and TRBJ1-5, with 9 bases matching TRBD1. The germline V gene encodes CDR1 SGHRS and CDR2 YFSETQ. V was pared by 0 bases and J by 2 bases, with 0 bases of the junction left unmatched. The CDR3 totals 15 residues. The CDR3 spells CASSLGTGGNQPQHF. The CDR3, as DNA: TGCGCCAGCAGCTTGGGGACAGGGGGCAATCAGCCCCAGCATTTT.

The chain has TRBV7-2 and TRBJ1-1, with D uncertain. Trimming left V 0 bases short and J 5 bases short, with 13 bases between. From germline, CDR1 is SGHTA and CDR2 FQGNSA. The CDR3 is made up of 15 amino acids. CDR3 amino acids: CASSLAYGVRTEAFF. CDR3 in DNA: TGTGCCAGCAGCTTAGCGTACGGAGTGAGGACTGAAGCTTTCTTT.

The chain is built from TRBV6-5 and TRBJ2-6, with 8 nucleotides matching TRBD2. The CDR3 runs 14 residues. J lost 5 bases, V lost 10 bases, and 7 bases had no gene match. Germline V CDR1 and CDR2: MNHEY, SVGAGI. CDR3 in DNA: TGTGCCACCCCGGGGGGGTCCCGGGCCAACGTCCTGACTTTC. This codes for CATPGGSRANVLTF.

This clone appeared a few times. V is TRBV5-1 and J is TRBJ2-7; D possibly corresponds to TRBD2 (6 bases). V shed 0 bases and J shed 2 bases, with 12 bases lying between them. The length of the CDR3 is 15 residues. Germline V gene sequence: CDR1 SGHRS, CDR2 YFSETQ. The CDR3 nucleotides read TGCGCCAGCAGCTTGGCGGAGACGGGGGCCTACGAGCAGTACTTC. Residues: CASSLAETGAYEQYF. Full variable domain (outside the CDR3, taken from reference TRBV5-1 and TRBJ2-7): KAGVTQTPRYLIKTRGQQVTLSCSPISGHRSVSWYQQTPGQGLQFLFEYFSETQRNKGNFPGRFSGRQFSNSRSEMNVSTLELGDSALYLCASSLAETGAYEQYFGPGTRLTVT.